One and the same sample provided the 9 T cell receptor beta chains below, sequenced in a study of blood T cell repertoires in COVID-19. The method was immunoSEQ multiplex PCR; TCRdb's version includes in-frame clones alone and lacks a portion of them. The sample records 250,000 or so clones, 80% to 95% being singletons. Sequencing was performed on PBMCs or T cells enriched from blood (not recorded which). The receptors were sampled from a man aged 35 to 55 who had been exposed to COVID-19.

The rearrangement links TRBV9 to TRBJ1-3, with D perhaps matching TRBD1 (6 bases). V was cut by 7 bases and J by 0 bases, with 14 bases left in between. Germline CDR1 and CDR2: SGDLS and YYNGEE. The CDR3 sequence is 15 residues long. The CDR3 reads CASGKQGTSGNTIYF. For the CDR3, the DNA is TGTGCCAGCGGAAAACAGGGCACCTCTGGAAACACCATATATTTT.

The V gene is TRBV27, the J gene TRBJ2-7; D not certain. Germline values: CDR1 MNHEY, CDR2 SMNVEV (reference sequence). V was clipped by 4 bases and J by 1 base, with 11 bases between them. There are 14 residues in the CDR3. CDR3 nucleotide sequence: TGTGCCAGCAGTTCGATAGACTCATCCTACGAGCAGTACTTC. It codes for CASSSIDSSYEQYF.

J is TRBJ1-1 and V is TRBV7-3; 7 bases map to TRBD1. Germline CDR1 reads SGHTA; CDR2 reads FQGTGA. The CDR3 covers 15 residues. V dropped 0 bases and J dropped 8; count of bases not matched to a gene: 9. The CDR3 nucleotides read TGTGCCAGCAGCTTAACGGGGCAGGGGGTGTCGGAAGCTTTCTTT. It encodes CASSLTGQGVSEAFF.

This chain connects TRBV11-2 to TRBJ2-7, with TRBD2 identical over 8 bases. With V trimmed by 1 base and J by 2 bases, 1 base remained unmatched. Germline V gene lookup returns CDR1 SGHAT and CDR2 FQNNGV. The CDR3 totals 14 residues. For the CDR3, the DNA is TGTGCCAGCAGCTTAGGGGGACTAGCCTACGAGCAGTACTTC. Translation: CASSLGGLAYEQYF.

This clone was recorded once. V usage is TRBV5-1 and J usage is TRBJ2-2; maybe TRBD2 (6 bases). CDR3 length: 15 amino acids. V was shortened by 2 bases and J by 6 bases, with 14 bases between the two germline ends. Germline assignment: CDR1 SGHRS and CDR2 YFSETQ. The CDR3, as DNA: TGCGCCAGCAGCTTCCCCGGGAGAAGCGCCGGGGAGCTGTTTTTT. Its protein is CASSFPGRSAGELFF.

V and J are TRBV7-3 and TRBJ2-3; the match to TRBD2 covers 7 bases. With 3 bases clipped from V and 3 bases from J, the junction kept 12 bases outside the gene matches. This CDR3 contains 17 residues. The germline gives CDR1 SGHTA, CDR2 FQGTGA. The CDR3 loop is CASSFEGGRYGTDTQYF. The CDR3 DNA follows: TGTGCCAGCAGCTTTGAGGGCGGGAGATACGGTACAGATACGCAGTATTTT.

The table lists this clone with a count of one. The V gene is TRBV5-1, the J gene TRBJ1-1; D is unclear. Looked up from germline, CDR1 is SGHRS and CDR2 is YFSETQ. Trimming took 2 bases from V and 2 from J, leaving 7 bases between them. The CDR3 covers 13 residues. CDR3 residues: CASSFRVNTEAFF. In DNA, the CDR3 is TGCGCCAGCAGCTTTCGGGTTAACACTGAAGCTTTCTTT. The full variable domain, with the rest looked up from reference TRBV5-1 and TRBJ1-1, is KAGVTQTPRYLIKTRGQQVTLSCSPISGHRSVSWYQQTPGQGLQFLFEYFSETQRNKGNFPGRFSGRQFSNSRSEMNVSTLELGDSALYLCASSFRVNTEAFFGQGTRLTVV.

The chain recombines TRBV4-1 with TRBJ1-5; D possibly corresponds to TRBD1 (5 bases). Germline loops: CDR1 MGHRA, CDR2 YSYEKL. The CDR3 contains 17 residues. V was shortened by 0 bases and J by 8 bases, with 20 bases between the two germline ends. CDR3 nucleotides: TGCGCCAGCAGCCAAGACCCACGGGTAGTGAGCAGGGAGCCCCAGCATTTT. Translation: CASSQDPRVVSREPQHF.

The chain couples TRBV9 to TRBJ1-2; 7 bases align to TRBD1. CDR1 is SGDLS, CDR2 YYNGEE, per germline. The CDR3 spans 17 residues. The trim removed 4 bases at V and 3 bases at J, leaving 15 bases unmatched. CDR3 protein: CASSTRTLGTEHYGYTF. In DNA, the CDR3 is TGTGCCAGCAGCACCAGAACATTAGGGACAGAACACTATGGCTACACCTTC.